The next 8 T cell receptor beta chains were all read from a single sample in a study of T-cell reconstitution after alpha-beta-depleted transplantation in children. The library targeted TCRbeta and was prepared with unique molecular identifiers. One entry per CDR3 protein, called by TCRdb with MiXCR from the PCR reads. This repertoire shows 77,000 or so distinct CDR3 sequences, roughly 20% found once; its top ten account for about 51%. Material: PBMCs, mostly from graft donor cells, obtained 360 days after TCRalphabeta/CD19-depleted stem cell transplant. The receptors derive from a male patient under 10 years old who had a stem cell transplant for acute lymphoblastic leukemia, so the T cells may come from the graft donor.

This clonotype was seen a handful of times. The chain is built from TRBV20-1 and TRBJ2-1, with TRBD2 matching 11 bases. The CDR3 has 16 residues. J lost 4 bases, V lost 2 bases, and 7 bases had no gene match. The germline gives CDR1 DFQATT, CDR2 SNEGSKA (reference sequence). The CDR3 sequence is CSARMELAGVYNEQFF. CDR3 nucleotides: TGCAGTGCTAGAATGGAACTAGCGGGAGTTTACAATGAGCAGTTCTTC.

The V gene is TRBV9, the J gene TRBJ2-6, with TRBD1 identical over 9 bases. Unmatched junction bases numbered 7, after V lost 3 bases and J lost 3 bases. The germline V gene encodes CDR1 SGDLS and CDR2 YYNGEE. The CDR3 runs 17 residues. This chain's CDR3 is CASSGRDRADGANVLTF. The CDR3 DNA sequence: TGTGCCAGCAGCGGCCGGGACAGGGCTGATGGGGCCAACGTCCTGACTTTC.

This clonotype was detected many times. The chain employs TRBV4-1 and TRBJ2-3, with a possible D match to TRBD1 (6 bases). Trimming left V 0 bases short and J 5 bases short, with 15 bases between. The CDR3 is 16 residues long. Germline CDR1 and CDR2: MGHRA and YSYEKL. The CDR3: CASSQDRPYREDTQYF. CDR3 nucleotides: TGCGCCAGCAGCCAAGATCGCCCTTACAGGGAAGATACGCAGTATTTT.

In this sample, this clonotype turned up many times. The chain joins TRBV27 to TRBJ2-1; D not certain. In germline, CDR1 is MNHEY, CDR2 SMNVEV (reference sequence). Trimming took 6 bases from V and 0 from J, leaving 9 bases between them. This CDR3 comprises 14 residues. CDR3 bases: TGTGCCAGCAGGAGGTTTCGCTCCTACAATGAGCAGTTCTTC. It codes for CASRRFRSYNEQFF.

The V call is TRBV5-1, the J call TRBJ1-2; unclear D gene. The V gene lost 0 bases and the J gene lost 2 bases, with 11 bases spanning the gap. The CDR3 sequence is 15 residues long. Germline assignment: CDR1 SGHRS and CDR2 YFSETQ. The CDR3 is CASSLVLGSNYGYTF. In DNA, the CDR3 is TGCGCCAGCAGCTTGGTTCTAGGGTCCAACTATGGCTACACCTTC.

The chain joins TRBV20-1 to TRBJ2-3, with 11 bases aligning to TRBD2. The V segment lost 4 bases and the J segment 3 bases; nucleotides outside the gene matches: 9. The CDR3 loop spans 16 amino acids. Germline-derived CDR1 and CDR2 are DFQATT and SNEGSKA (reference sequence). CDR3 in amino acids: CSATPFTSGRTDTQYF. The CDR3 DNA is TGCAGTGCTACCCCATTCACTAGCGGGAGAACAGATACGCAGTATTTT.

This clonotype was counted at least ten times. The chain joins TRBV11-3 to TRBJ1-4; D may be TRBD1 (6 bases). The CDR3 runs to 12 residues. The V end was cut by 6 bases, the J end by 8 bases, with 10 bases between. CDR1 and CDR2 from the germline V gene are SGHNT and YENEEA. Here the CDR3 DNA reads TGTGCCAGCAGTAAAGGACAGGAAAAACTGTTTTTT. It encodes CASSKGQEKLFF.

This clonotype was picked up a small number of times. This rearrangement joins TRBV27 to TRBJ1-2; the D is unclear. Trimming removed 4 bases at V and 8 bases at J, with 17 bases between. Germline lookup yields CDR1 MNHEY and CDR2 SMNVEV (reference sequence). This CDR3 contains 14 residues. In DNA, the CDR3 is TGTGCCAGCAGTTCCCGGGAGCCCTGGGTGGGCTACACCTTC. It is translated as CASSSREPWVGYTF.